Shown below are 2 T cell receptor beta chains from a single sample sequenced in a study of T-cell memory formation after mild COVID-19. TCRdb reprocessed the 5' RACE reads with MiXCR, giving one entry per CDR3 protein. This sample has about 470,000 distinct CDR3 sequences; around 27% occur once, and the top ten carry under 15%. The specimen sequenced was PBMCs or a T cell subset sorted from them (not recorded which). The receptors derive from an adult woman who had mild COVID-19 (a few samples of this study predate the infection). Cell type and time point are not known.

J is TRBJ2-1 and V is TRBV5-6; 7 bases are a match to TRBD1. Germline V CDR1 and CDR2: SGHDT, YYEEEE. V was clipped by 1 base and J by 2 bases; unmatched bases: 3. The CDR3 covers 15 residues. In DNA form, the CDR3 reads TGTGCCAGCAGCTTGCTAGACAGGGCCTACAATGAGCAGTTCTTC. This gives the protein CASSLLDRAYNEQFF.

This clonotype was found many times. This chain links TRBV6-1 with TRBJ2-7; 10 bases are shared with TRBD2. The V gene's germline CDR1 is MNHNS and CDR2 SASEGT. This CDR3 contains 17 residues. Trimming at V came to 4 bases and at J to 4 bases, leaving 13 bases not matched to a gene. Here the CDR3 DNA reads TGTGCCAGCAGTGCCCGAACGACTAGCGGGCCTCGGTACGAGCAGTACTTC. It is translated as CASSARTTSGPRYEQYF.